This T cell receptor beta chain was identified in a study of blood T cell repertoires in COVID-19. About the research overall: T cells, B-cell-depleted T cells, or PBMCs supplied cDNA or gDNA.

Repertoires were generated with immunoSEQ multiplex PCR, while TCRdb's copy carries only in-frame clones and drops some. The table lists some 670,000 clones, 70% to 90% of them singletons. The junction had 7 bases not matched to a gene; V was cut back by 0 bases and J by 6 bases. CDR3 length: 15 residues. CDR1 and CDR2 (germline): MNHNS, SASEGT. V is TRBV6-1 and J is TRBJ1-2, with TRBD1 identical over 7 bases. The sequencing sample was made of peripheral blood. The clonotype originates from a woman aged 18-29 years with acute or convalescent COVID-19. CDR3 amino acids: CASSEARAGGHGYTF. The CDR3 DNA follows: TGTGCCAGCAGTGAAGCGCGGGCAGGGGGTCATGGCTACACCTTC.